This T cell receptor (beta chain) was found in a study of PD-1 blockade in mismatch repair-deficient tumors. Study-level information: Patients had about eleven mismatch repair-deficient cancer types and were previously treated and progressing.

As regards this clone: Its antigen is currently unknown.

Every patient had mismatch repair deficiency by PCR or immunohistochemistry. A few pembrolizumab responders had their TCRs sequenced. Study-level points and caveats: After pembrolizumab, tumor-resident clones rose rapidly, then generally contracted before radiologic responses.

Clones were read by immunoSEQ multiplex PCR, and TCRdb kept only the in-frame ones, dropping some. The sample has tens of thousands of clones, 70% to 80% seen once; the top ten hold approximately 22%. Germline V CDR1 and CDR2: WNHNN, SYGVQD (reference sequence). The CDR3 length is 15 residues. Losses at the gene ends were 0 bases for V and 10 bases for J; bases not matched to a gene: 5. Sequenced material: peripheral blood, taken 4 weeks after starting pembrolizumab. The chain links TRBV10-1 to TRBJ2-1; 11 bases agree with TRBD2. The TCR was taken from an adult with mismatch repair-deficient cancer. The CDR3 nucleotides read TGCGCCAGCAGTGAGTCGGGGACTAGCGGCGACGAGCAGTTCTTC. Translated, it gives CASSESGTSGDEQFF.